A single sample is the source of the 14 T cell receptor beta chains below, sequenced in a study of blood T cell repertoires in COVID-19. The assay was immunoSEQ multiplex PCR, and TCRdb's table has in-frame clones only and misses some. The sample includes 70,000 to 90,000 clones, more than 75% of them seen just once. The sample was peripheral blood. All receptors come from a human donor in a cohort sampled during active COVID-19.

Here the CDR3 DNA reads TGTGCCAGCAGCCAAGAGGCAGCGGAAAACATTCAGTACTTC. Encoded protein: CASSQEAAENIQYF. The V gene is TRBV4-2, the J gene TRBJ2-4, with a weak D call TRBD2 (5 bases). Germline CDR1 is LGHNA and CDR2 is YNFKEQ. The CDR3 contains 14 residues. Trimming pared 0 bases from V and 5 bases from J, leaving 8 bases between.

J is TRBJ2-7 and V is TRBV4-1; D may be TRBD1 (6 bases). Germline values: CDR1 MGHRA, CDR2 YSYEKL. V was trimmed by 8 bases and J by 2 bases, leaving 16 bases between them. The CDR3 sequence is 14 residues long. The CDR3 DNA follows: TGCGCCAGCCGACGAAATGGACAGACCTACGAGCAGTACTTC. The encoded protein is CASRRNGQTYEQYF.

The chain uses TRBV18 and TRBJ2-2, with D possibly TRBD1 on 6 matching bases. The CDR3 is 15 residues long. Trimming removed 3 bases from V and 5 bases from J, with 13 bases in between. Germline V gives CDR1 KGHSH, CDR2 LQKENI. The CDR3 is CASSPLQGRTGELFF. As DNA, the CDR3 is TGTGCCAGCTCACCTCTACAGGGACGGACCGGGGAGCTGTTTTTT.

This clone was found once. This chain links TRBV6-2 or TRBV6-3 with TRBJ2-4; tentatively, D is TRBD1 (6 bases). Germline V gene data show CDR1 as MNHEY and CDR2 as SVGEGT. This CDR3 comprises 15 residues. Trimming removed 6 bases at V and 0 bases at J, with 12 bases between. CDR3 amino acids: CASSLGTSAKNIQYF. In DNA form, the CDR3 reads TGTGCCAGCAGCCTGGGGACATCAGCCAAAAACATTCAGTACTTC.

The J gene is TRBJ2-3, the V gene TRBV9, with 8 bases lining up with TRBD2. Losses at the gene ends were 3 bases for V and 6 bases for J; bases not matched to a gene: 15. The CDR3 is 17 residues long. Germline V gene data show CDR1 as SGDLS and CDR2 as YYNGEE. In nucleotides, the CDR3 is TGTGCCAGCAGCGGCCCCCCCGGAGCGGGAGAAAGGGATACGCAGTATTTT. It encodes CASSGPPGAGERDTQYF.

The CDR3: CASSIRTPSNNEQFF. Here the CDR3 DNA reads TGTGCCAGTAGTATACGGACTCCTAGTAACAATGAGCAGTTCTTC. The chain carries TRBV19 and TRBJ2-1; D is possibly TRBD2 (5 bases). CDR1 is LNHDA, CDR2 SQIVND, per germline (reference sequence). Trimming stripped 2 bases from V and 5 bases from J, with 13 bases between. The CDR3 has 15 amino acids.

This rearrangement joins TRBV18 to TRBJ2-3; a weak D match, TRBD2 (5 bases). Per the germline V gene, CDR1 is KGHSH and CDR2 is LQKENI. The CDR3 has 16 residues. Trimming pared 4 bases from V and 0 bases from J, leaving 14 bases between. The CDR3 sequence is CASSQEGILSTDTQYF. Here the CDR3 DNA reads TGTGCCAGCTCACAAGAGGGAATTCTTAGCACAGATACGCAGTATTTT.

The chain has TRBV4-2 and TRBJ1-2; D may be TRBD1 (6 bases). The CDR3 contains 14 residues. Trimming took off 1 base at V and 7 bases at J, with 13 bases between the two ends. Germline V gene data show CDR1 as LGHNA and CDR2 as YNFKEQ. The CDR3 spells CASSQVGQGVGYTF. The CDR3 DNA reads TGTGCCAGCAGCCAAGTGGGACAAGGAGTTGGCTACACCTTC.

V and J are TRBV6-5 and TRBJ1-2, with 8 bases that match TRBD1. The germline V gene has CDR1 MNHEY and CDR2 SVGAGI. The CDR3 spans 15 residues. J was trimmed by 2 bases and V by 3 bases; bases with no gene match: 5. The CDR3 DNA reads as TGTGCCAGCAGTTATTTCCGGACAGGGAACTATGGCTACACCTTC. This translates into CASSYFRTGNYGYTF.

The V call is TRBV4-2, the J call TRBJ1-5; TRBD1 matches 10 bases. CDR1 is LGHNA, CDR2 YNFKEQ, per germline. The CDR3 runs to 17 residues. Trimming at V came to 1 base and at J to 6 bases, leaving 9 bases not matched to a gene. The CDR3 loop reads CASSQGQGASLFQPQHF. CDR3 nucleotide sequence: TGTGCCAGCAGCCAAGGACAGGGGGCATCGCTATTTCAGCCCCAGCATTTT.

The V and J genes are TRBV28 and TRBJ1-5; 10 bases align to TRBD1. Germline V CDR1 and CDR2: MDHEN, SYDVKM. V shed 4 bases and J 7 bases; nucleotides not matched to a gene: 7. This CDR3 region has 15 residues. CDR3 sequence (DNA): TGTGCCAGCAGTTCACCGGGACAGGGGTGGCAGCCCCAGCATTTT. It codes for CASSSPGQGWQPQHF.

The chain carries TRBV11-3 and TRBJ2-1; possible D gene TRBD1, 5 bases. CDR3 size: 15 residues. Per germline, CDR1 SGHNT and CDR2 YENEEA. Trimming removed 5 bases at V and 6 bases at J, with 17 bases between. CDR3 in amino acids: CASSEKGRNGNEQFF. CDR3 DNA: TGTGCCAGCAGCGAGAAGGGGCGCAACGGCAATGAGCAGTTCTTC.

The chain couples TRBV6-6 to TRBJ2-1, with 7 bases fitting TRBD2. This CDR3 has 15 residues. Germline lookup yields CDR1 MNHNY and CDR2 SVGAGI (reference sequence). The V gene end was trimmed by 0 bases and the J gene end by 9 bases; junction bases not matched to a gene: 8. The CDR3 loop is CASSYSGGSLVEQFF. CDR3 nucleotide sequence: TGTGCCAGCAGTTACTCCGGCGGGAGTTTGGTTGAGCAGTTCTTC.

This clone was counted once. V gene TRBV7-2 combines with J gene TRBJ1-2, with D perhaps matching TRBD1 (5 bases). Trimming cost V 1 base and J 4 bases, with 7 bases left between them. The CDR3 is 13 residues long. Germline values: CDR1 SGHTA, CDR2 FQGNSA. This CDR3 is CASSLGTSYGYTF. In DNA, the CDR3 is TGTGCCAGCAGCTTAGGGACAAGCTATGGCTACACCTTC.